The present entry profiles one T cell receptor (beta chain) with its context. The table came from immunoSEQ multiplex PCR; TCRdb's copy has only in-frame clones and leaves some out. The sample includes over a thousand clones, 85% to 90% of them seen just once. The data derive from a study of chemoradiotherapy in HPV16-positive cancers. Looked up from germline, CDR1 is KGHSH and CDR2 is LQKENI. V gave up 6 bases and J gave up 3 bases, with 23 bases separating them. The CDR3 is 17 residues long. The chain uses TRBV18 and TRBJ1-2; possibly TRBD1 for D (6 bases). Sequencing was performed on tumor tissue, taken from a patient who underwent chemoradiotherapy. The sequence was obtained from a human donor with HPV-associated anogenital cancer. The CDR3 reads CASSRTAAEKGDYGYTF. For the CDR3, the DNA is TGTGCCAGCTCTCGCACGGCCGCTGAAAAGGGGGACTATGGCTACACCTTC.